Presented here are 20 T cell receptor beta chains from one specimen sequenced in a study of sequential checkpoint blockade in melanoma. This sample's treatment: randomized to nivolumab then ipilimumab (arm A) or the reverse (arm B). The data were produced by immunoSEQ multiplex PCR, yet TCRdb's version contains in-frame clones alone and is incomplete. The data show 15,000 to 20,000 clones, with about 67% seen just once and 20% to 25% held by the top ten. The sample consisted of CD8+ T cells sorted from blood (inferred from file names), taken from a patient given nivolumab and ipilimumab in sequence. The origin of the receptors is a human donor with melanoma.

CDR3 coding DNA: TGTGCCAGCAGTGAAGGACGGGGAGGCACTGAAGCTTTCTTT. Protein product: CASSEGRGGTEAFF. This rearrangement joins TRBV2 to TRBJ1-1, with D unresolved. Germline CDR1 and CDR2: SNHLY and FYNNEI. Trimming removed 1 base from V and 4 bases from J, with 10 bases in between. This CDR3 region has 14 residues.

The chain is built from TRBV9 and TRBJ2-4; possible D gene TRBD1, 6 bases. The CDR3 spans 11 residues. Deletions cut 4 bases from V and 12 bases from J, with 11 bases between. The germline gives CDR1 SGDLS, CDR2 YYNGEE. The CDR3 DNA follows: TGTGCCAGCAGCCCAGGGGATGCTCAGTACTTC. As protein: CASSPGDAQYF.

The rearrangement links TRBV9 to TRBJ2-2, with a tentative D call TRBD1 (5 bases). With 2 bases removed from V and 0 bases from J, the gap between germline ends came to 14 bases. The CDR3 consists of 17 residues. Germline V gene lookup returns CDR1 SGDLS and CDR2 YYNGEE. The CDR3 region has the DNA TGTGCCAGCAGCGTCCGTCAGGGTGACCCGAACACCGGGGAGCTGTTTTTT. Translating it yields CASSVRQGDPNTGELFF.

The CDR3 reads CASSHSSGLRIEKLFF. DNA for the CDR3: TGCGCCAGCAGCCACTCATCGGGATTACGAATTGAAAAACTGTTTTTT. The chain joins TRBV4-3 to TRBJ1-4; D is unresolved. The CDR3 loop spans 16 amino acids. V lost 3 bases and J 7 bases, leaving 18 bases between the germline ends. Per the germline V gene, CDR1 is LGHNA and CDR2 is YSLEER.

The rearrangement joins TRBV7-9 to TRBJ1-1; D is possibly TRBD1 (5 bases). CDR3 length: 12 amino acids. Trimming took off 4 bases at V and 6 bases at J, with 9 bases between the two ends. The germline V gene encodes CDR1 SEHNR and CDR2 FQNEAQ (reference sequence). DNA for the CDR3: TGTGCCAGCAGCTCCGAAGGGGCTGAAGCTTTCTTT. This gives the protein CASSSEGAEAFF.

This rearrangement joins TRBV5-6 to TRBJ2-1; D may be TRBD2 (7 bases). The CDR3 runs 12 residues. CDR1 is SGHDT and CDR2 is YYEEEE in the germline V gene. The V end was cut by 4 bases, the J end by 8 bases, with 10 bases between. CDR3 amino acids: CASSPGGHEQFF. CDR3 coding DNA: TGTGCCAGCAGCCCGGGGGGCCATGAGCAGTTCTTC.

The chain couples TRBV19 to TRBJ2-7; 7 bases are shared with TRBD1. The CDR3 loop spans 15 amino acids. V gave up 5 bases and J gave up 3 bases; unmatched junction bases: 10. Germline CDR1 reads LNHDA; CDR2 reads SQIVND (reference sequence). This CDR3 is CASSVNRGSNYEQYF. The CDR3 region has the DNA TGTGCCAGTAGTGTTAACAGGGGCTCCAACTACGAGCAGTACTTC.

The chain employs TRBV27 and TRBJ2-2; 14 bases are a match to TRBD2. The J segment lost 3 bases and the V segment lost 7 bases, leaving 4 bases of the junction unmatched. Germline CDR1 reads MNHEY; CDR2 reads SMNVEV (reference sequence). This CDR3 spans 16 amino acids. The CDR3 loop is CASTLTSGGDTGELFF. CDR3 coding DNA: TGTGCCAGCACCCTGACTAGCGGGGGGGACACCGGGGAGCTGTTTTTT.

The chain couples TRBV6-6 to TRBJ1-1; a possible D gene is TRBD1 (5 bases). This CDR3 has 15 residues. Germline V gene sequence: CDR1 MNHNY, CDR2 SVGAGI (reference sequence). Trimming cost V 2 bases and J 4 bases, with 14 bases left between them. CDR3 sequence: CASSYPPGGVTEAFF. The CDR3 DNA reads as TGTGCCAGCAGTTACCCCCCGGGGGGGGTCACTGAAGCTTTCTTT.

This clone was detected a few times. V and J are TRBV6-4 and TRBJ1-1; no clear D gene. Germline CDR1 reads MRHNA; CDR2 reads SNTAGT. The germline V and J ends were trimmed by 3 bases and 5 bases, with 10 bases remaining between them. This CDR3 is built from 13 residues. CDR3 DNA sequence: TGTGCCAGCAGTGAATCCGGGATGACTGAAGCTTTCTTT. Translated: CASSESGMTEAFF.

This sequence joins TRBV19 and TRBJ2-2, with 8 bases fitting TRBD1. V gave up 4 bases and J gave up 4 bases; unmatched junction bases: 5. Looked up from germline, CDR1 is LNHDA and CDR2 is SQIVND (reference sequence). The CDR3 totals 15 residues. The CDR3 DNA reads TGTGCCAGTAGTACGCGGACAGGGAGCACCGGGGAGCTGTTTTTT. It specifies CASSTRTGSTGELFF.

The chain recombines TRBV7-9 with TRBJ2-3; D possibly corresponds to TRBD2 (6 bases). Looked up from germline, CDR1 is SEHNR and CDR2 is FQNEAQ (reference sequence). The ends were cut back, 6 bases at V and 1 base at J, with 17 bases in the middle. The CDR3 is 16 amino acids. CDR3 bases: TGTGCCAGCAGGTGGGCGGAGGGGCGAGGCACAGATACGCAGTATTTT. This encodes CASRWAEGRGTDTQYF.

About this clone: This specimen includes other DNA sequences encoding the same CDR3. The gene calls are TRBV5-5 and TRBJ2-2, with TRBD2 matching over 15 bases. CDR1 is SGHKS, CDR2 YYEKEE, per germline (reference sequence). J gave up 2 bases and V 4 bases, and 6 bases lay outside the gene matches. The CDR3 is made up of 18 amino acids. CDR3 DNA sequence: TGTGCCAGCAGCCTGGGACTAGCGGGGGGACCTAACACCGGGGAGCTGTTTTTT. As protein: CASSLGLAGGPNTGELFF.

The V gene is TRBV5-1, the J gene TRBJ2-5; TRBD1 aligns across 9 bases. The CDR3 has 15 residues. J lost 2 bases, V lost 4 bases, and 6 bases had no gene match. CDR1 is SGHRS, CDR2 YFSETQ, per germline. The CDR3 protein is CASSPRDRVQETQYF. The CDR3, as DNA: TGCGCCAGCAGCCCGAGGGACAGGGTACAAGAGACCCAGTACTTC.

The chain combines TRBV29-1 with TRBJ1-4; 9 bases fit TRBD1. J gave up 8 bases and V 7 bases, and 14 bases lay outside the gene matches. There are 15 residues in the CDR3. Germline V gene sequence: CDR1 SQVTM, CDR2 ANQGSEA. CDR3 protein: CSAERPGTGFEKLFF. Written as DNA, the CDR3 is TGCAGCGCCGAACGGCCTGGGACAGGGTTCGAAAAACTGTTTTTT. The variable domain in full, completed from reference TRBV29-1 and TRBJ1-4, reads SAVISQKPSRDICQRGTSLTIQCQVDSQVTMMFWYRQQPGQSLTLIATANQGSEATYESGFVIDKFPISRPNLTFSTLTVSNMSPEDSSIYLCSAERPGTGFEKLFFGSGTQLSVL.

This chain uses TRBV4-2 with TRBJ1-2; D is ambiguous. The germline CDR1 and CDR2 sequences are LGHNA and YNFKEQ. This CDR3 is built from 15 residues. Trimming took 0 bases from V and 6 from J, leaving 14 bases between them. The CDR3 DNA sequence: TGTGCCAGCAGCCAAGACTACCGGGTTACGGATGGCTACACCTTC. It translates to CASSQDYRVTDGYTF.

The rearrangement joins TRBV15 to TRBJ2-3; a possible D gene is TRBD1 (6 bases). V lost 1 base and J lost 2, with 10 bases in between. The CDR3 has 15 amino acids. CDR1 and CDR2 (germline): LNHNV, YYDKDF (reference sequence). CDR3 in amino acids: CATSRAGQNTDTQYF. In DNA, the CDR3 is TGTGCCACCAGCAGAGCGGGACAAAACACAGATACGCAGTATTTT.

The CDR3 here is CASSLEGHLYNEQFF. The CDR3 DNA reads TGCGCCAGCAGCTTGGAGGGACACCTCTACAATGAGCAGTTCTTC. V and J are TRBV5-1 and TRBJ2-1; D is possibly TRBD1 (6 bases). Trimming took off 0 bases at V and 3 bases at J, with 10 bases between the two ends. This CDR3 comprises 15 residues. CDR1 SGHRS and CDR2 YFSETQ come from the germline V gene.

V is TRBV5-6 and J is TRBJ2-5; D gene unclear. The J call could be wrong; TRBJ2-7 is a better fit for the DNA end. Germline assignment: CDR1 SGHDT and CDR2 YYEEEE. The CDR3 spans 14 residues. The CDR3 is CASSFSTNHYEQYF. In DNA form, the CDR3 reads TGTGCCAGCAGCTTTTCCACTAACCACTACGAGCAGTACTTC.

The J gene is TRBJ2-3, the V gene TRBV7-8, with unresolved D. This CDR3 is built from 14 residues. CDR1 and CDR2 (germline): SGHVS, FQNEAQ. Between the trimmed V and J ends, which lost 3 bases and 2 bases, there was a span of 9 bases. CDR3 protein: CASSFVQDTDTQYF. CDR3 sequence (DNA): TGTGCCAGCAGCTTCGTGCAGGACACAGATACGCAGTATTTT.